This T cell receptor beta chain was captured by sequencing in a study of T cell responses to AZD1222 COVID-19 vaccine. General study findings and limits: The study found vaccine-associated CD4 TCRs spanning spike, dominant at 160-218 and 743-854. Repertoire sampling occurred only after the peak T cell response. Unmutated variant regions are reportedly targeted by nearly half of spike-specific TCRs. Seropositive status at baseline applied to only a handful of AZD1222 recipients.

A remark on this clone: As yet, its antigen is unknown.

Here immunoSEQ multiplex PCR was the method, and the copy in TCRdb shows in-frame clones only, minus some. Found here are around 100,000 clones, 90% to 95% of them singletons; the top ten hold 2.2%. Trimming pared 3 bases from V and 14 bases from J, leaving 14 bases between. This CDR3 has 13 residues. CDR1 and CDR2 (germline): MNHEY, SVGAGI. The J gene is TRBJ1-6, the V gene TRBV6-5; the D gene is possibly TRBD1 (5 bases). Sequencing used peripheral blood, obtained on day 0 of AZD1222 vaccination. The clonotype was recovered from an adult in good health. In DNA, the CDR3 is TGTGCCAGCAGTTATGAACGAAGGGACTCCCTCCACTTT. It is translated as CASSYERRDSLHF.